This paragraph reports one TCR beta chain. The antigen is not known. A library of TCRbeta sequences, prepared with unique molecular identifiers, was generated. TCRdb itself ran the PCR reads through MiXCR, one entry per CDR3 protein. Of approximately 980,000 distinct CDR3 sequences listed, 25% to 35% are singletons. The germline V gene encodes CDR1 SQVTM and CDR2 ANQGSEA. This CDR3 is built from 18 residues. Trimming cost V 1 base and J 3 bases; bases outside gene matches: 16. This record belongs to a study of T-cell reconstitution after alpha-beta-depleted transplantation in children. Findings and caveats of the study: Surviving recipient T cells and thymic progenitors underlay high day-60 TCRbeta diversity in some patients. After one year, T-cell counts and TCRbeta diversity mostly came from new T cells. Two months or so post-transplant, alpha-beta T cells reportedly derived from several hundred expanded graft clones.

The chain recombines TRBV29-1 with TRBJ2-7; 9 bases map to TRBD1. The specimen comprised PBMCs, mostly from graft donor cells, sampled 360 days after TCRalphabeta/CD19-depleted stem cell transplant. This receptor was identified in a boy under three years old who had a stem cell transplant for SCID, so the T cells may come from the graft donor. CDR3 in amino acids: CSVEAYTGQGKVGYEQYF. The CDR3 nucleotides read TGCAGCGTTGAAGCTTATACTGGACAGGGGAAAGTGGGCTACGAGCAGTACTTC.